Listed below are T cell receptor beta chains from one sample, sequenced in a study of blood T cell repertoires in COVID-19. Assay used: immunoSEQ multiplex PCR; TCRdb lists only in-frame clones, some missing. The table shows tens of thousands of clones, with about 86% occurring only once. Sequenced material: peripheral blood. The source is a woman aged 60 to 75 with COVID-19, enrolled during active disease. Both conserved end residues are trimmed from each CDR3. The order of the fields is V gene, J gene, CDR3 protein.

V gene: TRBV19
J gene: TRBJ1-1
CDR3 protein: ASSDTGRAEAF

V gene: TRBV5-1
J gene: TRBJ2-1
CDR3 protein: ASSWGHGPYNEQF

V gene: TRBV29-1
J gene: TRBJ2-7
CDR3 protein: SVRPGLVYEQY

V gene: TRBV5-6
J gene: TRBJ1-1
CDR3 protein: ASSLARHTEAF

V gene: TRBV9
J gene: TRBJ2-7
CDR3 protein: ASSPEVLPYEQY

V gene: TRBV12-3/TRBV12-4
J gene: TRBJ1-5
CDR3 protein: ASSFGGHQPQH

V gene: TRBV5-4
J gene: TRBJ2-3
CDR3 protein: ASSSPGLAGGPYTDTQY

V gene: TRBV6-5
J gene: TRBJ2-1
CDR3 protein: ASSRSGPSYNEQF

V gene: TRBV6-1
J gene: TRBJ2-3
CDR3 protein: ASSEEIAGGSADTQY

V gene: TRBV4-2
J gene: TRBJ1-1
CDR3 protein: ASSPGDRENTEAF

V gene: TRBV27
J gene: TRBJ2-5
CDR3 protein: ASSLYGTGVQETQY

V gene: TRBV6-6
J gene: TRBJ1-4
CDR3 protein: ASSSRQDTNEKLF

V gene: TRBV28
J gene: TRBJ1-5
CDR3 protein: ATRGGGQPQH

V gene: TRBV3-1/TRBV3-2
J gene: TRBJ2-3
CDR3 protein: ASSQVLAGVRDTQY

V gene: TRBV7-9
J gene: TRBJ2-1
CDR3 protein: ASSPVDRSGEQF

V gene: TRBV5-4
J gene: TRBJ2-1
CDR3 protein: ASSFVLAGVGNEQF

V gene: TRBV28
J gene: TRBJ1-2
CDR3 protein: ASSLLQGPFA

V gene: TRBV11-2
J gene: TRBJ1-6
CDR3 protein: ASSLASDPLH

V gene: TRBV19
J gene: TRBJ1-4
CDR3 protein: ASRDRGYEKLF

V gene: TRBV7-8
J gene: TRBJ1-6
CDR3 protein: ASSEGQTGSPLH

V gene: TRBV5-1
J gene: TRBJ2-2
CDR3 protein: ASSGTGQGGSGELF

V gene: TRBV6-5
J gene: TRBJ2-7
CDR3 protein: ASSYGASAYEQY

V gene: TRBV19
J gene: TRBJ1-3
CDR3 protein: ASKVSGSGNTIY

V gene: TRBV6-4
J gene: TRBJ2-1
CDR3 protein: ASSAGDNEQF

V gene: TRBV28
J gene: TRBJ1-3
CDR3 protein: ASSLEGQGGGNTIY

V gene: TRBV6-5
J gene: TRBJ2-1
CDR3 protein: ASSLAETYNEQF

V gene: TRBV10-3
J gene: TRBJ2-1
CDR3 protein: AIRQPDSYNEQF